The 16 T cell receptor beta chains below were found in one sample sequenced in a study of blood T cell repertoires in COVID-19. The protocol was immunoSEQ multiplex PCR, while the TCRdb copy is restricted to in-frame clones and leaves out a portion. Among under 350,000 clones, just under 90% were seen once, and the ten largest hold under 2.5%. What was sequenced was PBMCs or T cells enriched from blood (not recorded which). All receptors derive from a woman in her sixties or seventies who had recovered from COVID-19.

The chain has TRBV21-1 and TRBJ1-2; the table calls TRBD1, which could not be checked here. TRBV21-1 is termed a pseudogene. The CDR3 is 16 amino acids. CDR3 sequence reads: CASSTPGQGPRTGYTF. CDR3 in DNA: TGTGCCAGCAGCACCCCAGGACAGGGACCCCGCACGGGCTACACCTTC.

The chain recombines TRBV4-1 with TRBJ1-2, with D unclear. CDR3 length equals 15 residues. Deletions cut 0 bases from V and 5 bases from J, with 13 bases between. Germline loops: CDR1 MGHRA, CDR2 YSYEKL. The CDR3 reads CASSQDTAGLYGYTF. The CDR3 region has the DNA TGCGCCAGCAGCCAAGATACCGCGGGCTTGTATGGCTACACCTTC.

This clone was observed a few times. At the DNA level, this CDR3 is encoded by other sequences in the same sample as well. This chain links TRBV7-9 with TRBJ2-7, with 9 positions matching TRBD1. V was clipped by 1 base and J by 1 base; unmatched bases: 2. This CDR3 spans 15 amino acids. Germline assignment: CDR1 SEHNR and CDR2 FQNEAQ (reference sequence). The CDR3 region has the DNA TGTGCCAGCAGCTTAGAGACAGGGGGATCCTACGAGCAGTACTTC. Its protein is CASSLETGGSYEQYF.

The gene calls are TRBV6-5 and TRBJ2-7; no firm D call. This CDR3 comprises 14 residues. V was trimmed by 5 bases and J by 3 bases, leaving 14 bases between them. CDR1 MNHEY and CDR2 SVGAGI come from the germline V gene. Written as DNA, the CDR3 is TGTGCCAGCAGTATGCCACTCCGTTACTACGAGCAGTACTTC. Encoded protein: CASSMPLRYYEQYF.

The chain combines TRBV12-3 or TRBV12-4 with TRBJ2-3, with D possibly matching TRBD1 (5 bases). The CDR3 runs to 13 residues. V was trimmed by 5 bases and J by 2 bases, leaving 8 bases between them. The CDR3 is CASSLTDTDTQYF. The DNA of the CDR3 is TGTGCCAGCAGTCTGACAGACACAGATACGCAGTATTTT.

This rearrangement joins TRBV3-1 (or the pseudogene TRBV3-2) to TRBJ2-5; TRBD2 aligns across 14 bases. Germline lookup yields CDR1 LGHDT and CDR2 YNNKEL (reference sequence). The V gene end was trimmed by 0 bases and the J gene end by 5 bases; junction bases not matched to a gene: 5. The CDR3 consists of 17 residues. The DNA of the CDR3 is TGTGCCAGCAGCCAAGAGGGACTAGCGGGGGAGAGTGAGACCCAGTACTTC. It is translated as CASSQEGLAGESETQYF.

This clone has more than one count but fewer than ten. The V call is TRBV28, the J call TRBJ1-2; 10 bases match TRBD1. The CDR3 consists of 14 residues. Germline CDR1 reads MDHEN; CDR2 reads SYDVKM. Unmatched junction bases numbered 9, after V lost 7 bases and J lost 7 bases. CDR3 residues: CASILTGGYSGYTF. Written as DNA, the CDR3 is TGTGCCAGCATTCTGACAGGGGGCTATAGTGGCTACACCTTC.

This chain links TRBV21-1 with TRBJ1-5; the table's D call, TRBD1, was not checked against the DNA. TRBV21-1 is classified as a pseudogene. The CDR3 runs 15 residues. The CDR3 protein is CASSPHRDGNQPQHF. The CDR3 DNA reads TGTGCCAGCAGCCCCCACAGGGATGGCAATCAGCCCCAGCATTTT.

The rearrangement joins TRBV6-6 to TRBJ1-5; D perhaps matches TRBD1 (6 bases). The V gene lost 6 bases and the J gene lost 1 base, with 16 bases spanning the gap. The CDR3 has 16 residues. Germline values: CDR1 MNHNY, CDR2 SVGAGI (reference sequence). CDR3: CASSLQGPGSNQPQHF. CDR3 DNA sequence: TGTGCCAGCAGCCTACAGGGCCCGGGGAGCAATCAGCCCCAGCATTTT.

The chain joins TRBV3-1 (or the pseudogene TRBV3-2) to TRBJ1-6; tentative D call: TRBD1 (5 bases). The CDR3 totals 16 residues. Germline V lookup: CDR1 LGHDT, CDR2 YNNKEL (reference sequence). Trimming removed 1 base at V and 5 bases at J, with 12 bases between. The CDR3 reads CASSQGRARDNSPLHF. DNA of the CDR3: TGTGCCAGCAGCCAAGGAAGGGCCAGGGATAATTCACCCCTCCACTTT.

The CDR3 is CASSRGGFVLRGNTIYF. CDR3 nucleotides: TGCGCCAGCAGCCGTGGAGGGTTTGTTCTACGGGGAAACACCATATATTTT. V and J are TRBV4-1 and TRBJ1-3; D gene unclear. V was pared by 4 bases and J by 4 bases, with 20 bases between. The CDR3 is made up of 17 amino acids. Germline CDR1 reads MGHRA; CDR2 reads YSYEKL.

V gene TRBV7-3 combines with J gene TRBJ2-3, with D possibly TRBD1 on 5 matching bases. Germline CDR1 SGHTA, CDR2 FQGTGA. V lost 5 bases and J lost 6, with 18 bases in between. This CDR3 comprises 15 residues. The CDR3 loop reads CASSLRQNTLDTQYF. As DNA, the CDR3 is TGTGCCAGCAGCCTTCGACAGAATACTTTGGATACGCAGTATTTT.

This chain uses TRBV18 with TRBJ2-1, with TRBD2 matching 9 bases. CDR3 length equals 15 residues. Germline trimming cut 1 base from V and 3 bases from J; bases unmatched to any gene: 1. Looked up from germline, CDR1 is KGHSH and CDR2 is LQKENI. CDR3 protein: CASSPQTSGYNEQFF. The DNA of the CDR3 is TGTGCCAGCTCACCACAGACTAGCGGCTACAATGAGCAGTTCTTC.

This chain links TRBV5-1 with TRBJ2-3; 13 bases agree with TRBD2. From germline, CDR1 is SGHRS and CDR2 YFSETQ. This CDR3 spans 15 amino acids. The junction had 6 bases not matched to a gene; V was cut back by 3 bases and J by 8 bases. Here the CDR3 DNA reads TGCGCCAGCAGCTCCAGACTAGCGGGGGGCTCTACGCAGTATTTT. Translated: CASSSRLAGGSTQYF.

The V call is TRBV7-9, the J call TRBJ2-1; D is undetermined. V was cut by 1 base and J by 8 bases, with 6 bases left in between. Germline CDR1 is SEHNR and CDR2 is FQNEAQ (reference sequence). The CDR3 spans 12 residues. CDR3 in DNA: TGTGCCAGCAGCTTAGAAACTGATGAGCAGTTCTTC. Translated, it gives CASSLETDEQFF.

This clone is a singleton in its sample. This chain uses TRBV11-2 with TRBJ2-7; possibly TRBD2 for D (5 bases). Germline V lookup: CDR1 SGHAT, CDR2 FQNNGV. V shed 2 bases and J shed 5 bases, with 10 bases lying between them. The CDR3 consists of 13 residues. CDR3 sequence (DNA): TGTGCCAGCAGCTTATGGTCGGGGAACGAGCAGTACTTC. It codes for CASSLWSGNEQYF.